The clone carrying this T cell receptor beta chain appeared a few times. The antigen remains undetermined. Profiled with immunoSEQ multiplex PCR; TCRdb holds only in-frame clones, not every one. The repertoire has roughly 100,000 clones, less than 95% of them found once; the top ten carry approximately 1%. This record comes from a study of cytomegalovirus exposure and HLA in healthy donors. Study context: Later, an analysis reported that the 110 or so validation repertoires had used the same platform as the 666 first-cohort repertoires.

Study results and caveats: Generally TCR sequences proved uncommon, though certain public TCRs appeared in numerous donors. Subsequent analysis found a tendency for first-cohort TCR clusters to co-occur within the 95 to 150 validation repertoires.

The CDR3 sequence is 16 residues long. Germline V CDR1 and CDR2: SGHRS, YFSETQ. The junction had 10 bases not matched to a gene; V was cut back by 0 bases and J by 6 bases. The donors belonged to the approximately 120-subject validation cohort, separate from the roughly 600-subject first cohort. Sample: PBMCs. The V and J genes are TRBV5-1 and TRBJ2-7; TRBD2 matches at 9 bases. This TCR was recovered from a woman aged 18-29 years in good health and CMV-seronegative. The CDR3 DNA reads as TGCGCCAGCAGCTTGGGACTAGCGGCCGCCATAGCCGAGCAGTACTTC. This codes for CASSLGLAAAIAEQYF. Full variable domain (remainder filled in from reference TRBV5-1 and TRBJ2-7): KAGVTQTPRYLIKTRGQQVTLSCSPISGHRSVSWYQQTPGQGLQFLFEYFSETQRNKGNFPGRFSGRQFSNSRSEMNVSTLELGDSALYLCASSLGLAAAIAEQYFGPGTRLTVT.